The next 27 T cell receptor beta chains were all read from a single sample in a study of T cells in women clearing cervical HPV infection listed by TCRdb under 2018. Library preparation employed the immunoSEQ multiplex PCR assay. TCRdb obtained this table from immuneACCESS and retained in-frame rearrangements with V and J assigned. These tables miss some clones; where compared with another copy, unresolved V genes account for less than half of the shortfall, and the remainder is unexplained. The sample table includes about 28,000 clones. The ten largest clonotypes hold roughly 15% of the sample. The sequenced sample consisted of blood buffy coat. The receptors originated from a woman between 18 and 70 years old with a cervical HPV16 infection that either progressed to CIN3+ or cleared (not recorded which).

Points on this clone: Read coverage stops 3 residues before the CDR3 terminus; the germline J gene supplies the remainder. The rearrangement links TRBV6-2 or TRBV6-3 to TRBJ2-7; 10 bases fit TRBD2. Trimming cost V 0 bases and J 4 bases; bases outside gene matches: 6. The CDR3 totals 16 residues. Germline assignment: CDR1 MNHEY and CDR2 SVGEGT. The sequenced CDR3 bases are TGTGCCAGCAGTTACTCGTTGAGCGGGGGGGGATACGAG. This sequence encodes CASSYSLSGGGYE. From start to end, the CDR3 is CASSYSLSGGGYEQYF.

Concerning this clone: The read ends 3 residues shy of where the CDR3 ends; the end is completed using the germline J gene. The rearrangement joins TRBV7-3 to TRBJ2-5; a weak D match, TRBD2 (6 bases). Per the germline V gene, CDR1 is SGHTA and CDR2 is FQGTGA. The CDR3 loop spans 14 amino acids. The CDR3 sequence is CASSLGLSGDTQYF. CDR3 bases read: TGTGCCAGCAGCCTGGGACTCTCGGGAGATACC.

Incomplete CDR3 DNA: TGTGCCAGCAGTGACTCGAAGGCTAGCGGGAGCTCCTACAATGAG. It encodes CASSDSKASGSSYNE. The complete CDR3 protein is CASSDSKASGSSYNEQFF. The chain employs TRBV6-4 and TRBJ2-1; the match to TRBD2 covers 10 bases. The observed sequence ends 3 residues before the CDR3 terminus, with the missing tail filled in from the germline J gene. The J segment lost 0 bases and the V segment lost 0 bases, leaving 5 bases of the junction unmatched. CDR3 length: 18 amino acids. The germline CDR1 and CDR2 sequences are MRHNA and SNTAGT.

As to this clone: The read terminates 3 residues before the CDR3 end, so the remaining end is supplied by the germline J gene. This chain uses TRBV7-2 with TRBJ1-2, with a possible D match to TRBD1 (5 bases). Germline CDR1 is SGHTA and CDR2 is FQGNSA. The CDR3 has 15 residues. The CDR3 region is CASSPPGTPSYDYTF. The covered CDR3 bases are TGTGCCAGCAGCCCCCCCGGGACTCCCTCCTACGAC.

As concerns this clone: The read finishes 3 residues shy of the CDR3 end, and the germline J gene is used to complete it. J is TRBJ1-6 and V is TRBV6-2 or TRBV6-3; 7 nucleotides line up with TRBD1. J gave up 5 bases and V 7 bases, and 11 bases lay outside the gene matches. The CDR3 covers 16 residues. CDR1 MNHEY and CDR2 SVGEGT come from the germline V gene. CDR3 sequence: CASTPLGQRNNSPLHF. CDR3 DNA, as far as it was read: TGTGCCAGCACCCCTCTGGGACAGCGAAATAATTCACCC.

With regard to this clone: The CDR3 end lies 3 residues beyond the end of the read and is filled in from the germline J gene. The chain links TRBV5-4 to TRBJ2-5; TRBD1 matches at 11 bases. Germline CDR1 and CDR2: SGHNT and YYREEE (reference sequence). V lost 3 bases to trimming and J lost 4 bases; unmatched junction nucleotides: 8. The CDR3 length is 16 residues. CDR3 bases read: TGTGCCAGCAGCTCCAATCCGGGACAGGGGGGAGAGACC. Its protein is CASSSNPGQGGET. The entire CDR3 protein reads CASSSNPGQGGETQYF.

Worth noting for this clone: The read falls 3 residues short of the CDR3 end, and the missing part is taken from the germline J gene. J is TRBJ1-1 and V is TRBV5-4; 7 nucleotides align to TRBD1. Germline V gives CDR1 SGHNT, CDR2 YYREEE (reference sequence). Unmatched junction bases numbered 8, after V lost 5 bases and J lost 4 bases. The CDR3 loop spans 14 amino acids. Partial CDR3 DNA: TGTGCCAGCAGTGAGGGGGCGGAGATCACTGAA. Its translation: CASSEGAEITE. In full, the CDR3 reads CASSEGAEITEAFF.

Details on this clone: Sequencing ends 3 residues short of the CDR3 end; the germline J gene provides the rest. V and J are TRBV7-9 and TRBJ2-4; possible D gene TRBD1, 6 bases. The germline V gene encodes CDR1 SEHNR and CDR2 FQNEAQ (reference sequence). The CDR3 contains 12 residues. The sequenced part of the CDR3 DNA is TGTGCCAGCAGCTTGCCGACAGGAGGT. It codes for CASSLPTGG. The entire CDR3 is CASSLPTGGQYF.

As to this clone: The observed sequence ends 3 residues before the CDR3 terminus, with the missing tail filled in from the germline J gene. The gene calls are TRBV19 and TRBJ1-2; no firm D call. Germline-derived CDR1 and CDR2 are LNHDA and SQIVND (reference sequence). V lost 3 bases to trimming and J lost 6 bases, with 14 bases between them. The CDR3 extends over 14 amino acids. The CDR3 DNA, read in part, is TGTGCCAGTAGTATTAGGGCCTTACGGAATGGC. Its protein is CASSIRALRNG. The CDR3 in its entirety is CASSIRALRNGYTF.

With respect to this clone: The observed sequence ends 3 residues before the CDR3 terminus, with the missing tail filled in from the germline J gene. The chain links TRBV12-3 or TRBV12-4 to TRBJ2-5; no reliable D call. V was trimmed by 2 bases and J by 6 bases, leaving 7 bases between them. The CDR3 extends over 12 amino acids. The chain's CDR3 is CASSLFTQTQYF. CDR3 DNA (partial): TGTGCCAGCAGTTTATTTACACAGACC.

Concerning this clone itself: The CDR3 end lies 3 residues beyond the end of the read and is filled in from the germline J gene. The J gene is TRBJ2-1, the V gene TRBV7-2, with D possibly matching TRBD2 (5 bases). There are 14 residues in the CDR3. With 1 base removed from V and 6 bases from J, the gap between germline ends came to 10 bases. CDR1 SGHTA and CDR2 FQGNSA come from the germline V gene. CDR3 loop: CASSLGVALNEQFF. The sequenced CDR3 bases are TGTGCCAGCAGCTTAGGTGTAGCGCTCAATGAG.

CDR3 amino acids: CASSSLGTYEQYF. CDR3 DNA, as far as it was read: TGTGCCAGCAGTAGCCTAGGAACCTACGAG. The rearrangement links TRBV2 to TRBJ2-7; D gene unclear. The CDR3 extends 3 residues past the end of the read, so its final part is completed from the germline J gene. This CDR3 region has 13 residues. Germline values: CDR1 SNHLY, CDR2 FYNNEI. Trimming cost V 5 bases and J 2 bases, with 10 bases left between them.

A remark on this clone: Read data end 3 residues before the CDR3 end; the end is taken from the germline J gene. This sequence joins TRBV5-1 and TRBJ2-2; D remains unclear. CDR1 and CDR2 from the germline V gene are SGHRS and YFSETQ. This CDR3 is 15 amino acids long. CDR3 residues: CASSLDRAINEKLFF. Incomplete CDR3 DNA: TGCGCCAGCAGCTTGGACCGCGCCATTAATGAAAAG.

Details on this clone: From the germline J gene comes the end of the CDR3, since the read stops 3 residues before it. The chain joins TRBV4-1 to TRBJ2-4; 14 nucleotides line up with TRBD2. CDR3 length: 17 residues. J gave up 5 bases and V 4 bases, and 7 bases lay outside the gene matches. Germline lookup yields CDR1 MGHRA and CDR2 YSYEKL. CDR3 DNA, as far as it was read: TGCGCCAGCAGCCTACCGGGACTAGCGGGAGAGGAAAACATT. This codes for CASSLPGLAGEENI. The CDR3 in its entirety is CASSLPGLAGEENIQYF.

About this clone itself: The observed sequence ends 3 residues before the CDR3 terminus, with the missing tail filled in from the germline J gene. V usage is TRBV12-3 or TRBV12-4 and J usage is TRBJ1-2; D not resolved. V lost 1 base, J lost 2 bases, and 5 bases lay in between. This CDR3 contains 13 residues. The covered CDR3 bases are TGTGCCAGCAGTTTAGGGCGGAACTATGGC. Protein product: CASSLGRNYG. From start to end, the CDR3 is CASSLGRNYGYTF.

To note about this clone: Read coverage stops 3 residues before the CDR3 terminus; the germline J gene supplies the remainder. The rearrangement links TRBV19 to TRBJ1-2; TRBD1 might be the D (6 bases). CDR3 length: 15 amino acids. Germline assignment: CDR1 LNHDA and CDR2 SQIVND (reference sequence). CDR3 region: CASTIHDGRGYDYTF. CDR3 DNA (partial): TGTGCCAGTACCATCCACGACGGCAGGGGCTACGAC.

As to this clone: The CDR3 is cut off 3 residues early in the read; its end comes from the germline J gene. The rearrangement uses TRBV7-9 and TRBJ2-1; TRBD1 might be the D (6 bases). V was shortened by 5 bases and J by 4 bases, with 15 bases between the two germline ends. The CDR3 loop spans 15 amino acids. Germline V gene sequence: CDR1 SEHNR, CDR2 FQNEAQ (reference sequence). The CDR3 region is CASSDWDNPYNEQFF. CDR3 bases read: TGTGCCAGCAGCGATTGGGACAATCCTTACAATGAG.

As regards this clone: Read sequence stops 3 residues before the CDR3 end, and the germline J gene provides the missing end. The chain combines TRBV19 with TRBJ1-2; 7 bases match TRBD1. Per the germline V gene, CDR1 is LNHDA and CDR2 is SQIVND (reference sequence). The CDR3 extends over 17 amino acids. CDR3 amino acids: CASSIVPGGSGSYDYTF. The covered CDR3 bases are TGTGCCAGTAGTATAGTTCCAGGGGGTAGCGGCTCCTACGAC.

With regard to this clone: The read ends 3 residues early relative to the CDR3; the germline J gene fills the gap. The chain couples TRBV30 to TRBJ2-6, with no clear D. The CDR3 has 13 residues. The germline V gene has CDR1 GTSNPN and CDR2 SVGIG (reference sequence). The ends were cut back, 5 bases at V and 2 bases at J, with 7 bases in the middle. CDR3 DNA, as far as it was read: TGTGCCTGGGGTCTAGCTGGGGCCAACGTC. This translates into CAWGLAGANV. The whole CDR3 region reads CAWGLAGANVLTF.

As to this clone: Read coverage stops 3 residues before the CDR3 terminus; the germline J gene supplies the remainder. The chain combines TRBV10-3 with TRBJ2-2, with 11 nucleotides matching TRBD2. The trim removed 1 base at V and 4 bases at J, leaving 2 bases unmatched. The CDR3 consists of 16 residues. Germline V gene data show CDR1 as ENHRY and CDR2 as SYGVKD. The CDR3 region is CAISELAGGSTGELFF. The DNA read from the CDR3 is TGTGCCATCAGTGAGTTAGCGGGGGGGTCCACCGGGGAG.

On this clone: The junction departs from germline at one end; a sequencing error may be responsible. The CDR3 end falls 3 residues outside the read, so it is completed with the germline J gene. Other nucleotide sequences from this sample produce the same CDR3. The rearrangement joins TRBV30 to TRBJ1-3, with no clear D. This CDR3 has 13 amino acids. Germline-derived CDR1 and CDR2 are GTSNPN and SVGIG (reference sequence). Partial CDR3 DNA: TGTGCCTGGAGTGTAACGCGGGAAAACACA. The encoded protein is CAWSVTRENT. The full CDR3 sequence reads CAWSVTRENTIYF.

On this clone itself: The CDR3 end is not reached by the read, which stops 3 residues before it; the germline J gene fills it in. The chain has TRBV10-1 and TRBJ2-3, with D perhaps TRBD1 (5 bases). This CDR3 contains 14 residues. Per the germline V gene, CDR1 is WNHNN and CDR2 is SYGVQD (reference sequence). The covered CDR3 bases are TGCGCCGGTCACAGGTCAAAGAAACAAGAGACG. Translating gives CAGHRSKKQET. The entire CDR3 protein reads CAGHRSKKQETQYF.

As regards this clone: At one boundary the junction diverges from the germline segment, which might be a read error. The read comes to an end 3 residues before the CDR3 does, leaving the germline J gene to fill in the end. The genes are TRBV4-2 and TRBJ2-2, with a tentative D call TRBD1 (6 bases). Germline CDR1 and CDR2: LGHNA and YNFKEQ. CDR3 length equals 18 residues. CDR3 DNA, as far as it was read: TGCGCCAGCAGCCAAGGAAATGAGGGACAACTGAACACCGGGGAG. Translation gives CASSQGNEGQLNTGE. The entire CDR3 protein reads CASSQGNEGQLNTGELFF.

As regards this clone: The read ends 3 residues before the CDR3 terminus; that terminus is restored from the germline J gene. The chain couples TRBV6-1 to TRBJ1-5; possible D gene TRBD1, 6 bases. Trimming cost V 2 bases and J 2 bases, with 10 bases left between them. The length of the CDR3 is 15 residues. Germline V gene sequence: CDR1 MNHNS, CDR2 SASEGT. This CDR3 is CASSELEGGNQPQHF. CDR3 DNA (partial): TGTGCCAGCAGTGAATTAGAGGGGGGCAATCAGCCC.

The CDR3: CSAEPAGGPTDTQYF. The CDR3 DNA, read in part, is TGCAGTGCCGAGCCAGCGGGGGGGCCCACAGATACG. The chain employs TRBV20-1 and TRBJ2-3, with 10 positions matching TRBD2. The missing CDR3 end, 3 residues past where the read stops, is filled in from the germline J gene. CDR1 is DFQATT, CDR2 SNEGSKA, per germline (reference sequence). The ends lost 6 bases at V and 2 bases at J; junction bases unmatched: 8. This CDR3 spans 15 amino acids.

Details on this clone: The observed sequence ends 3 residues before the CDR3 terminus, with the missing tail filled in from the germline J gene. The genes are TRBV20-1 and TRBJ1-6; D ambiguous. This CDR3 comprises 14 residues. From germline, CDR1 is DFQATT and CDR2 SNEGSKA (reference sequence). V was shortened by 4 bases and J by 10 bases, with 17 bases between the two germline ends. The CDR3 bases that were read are TGCAGTGCTAAGGGCGCCTATACGAGCTCACCC. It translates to CSAKGAYTSSP. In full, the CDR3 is CSAKGAYTSSPLHF.

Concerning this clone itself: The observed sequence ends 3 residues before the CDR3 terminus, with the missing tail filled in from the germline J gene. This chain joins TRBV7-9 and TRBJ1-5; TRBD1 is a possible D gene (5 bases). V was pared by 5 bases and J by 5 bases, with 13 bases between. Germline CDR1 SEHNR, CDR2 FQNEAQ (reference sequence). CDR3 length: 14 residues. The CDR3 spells CASSRDSLYQPQHF. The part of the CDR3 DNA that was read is TGTGCCAGCAGCCGTGACAGCCTTTATCAGCCC.